The entry below describes one T cell receptor (beta chain). Per the authors' pipeline: Counts of nucleated cells, estimated from reference gene primer amplification, were obtained. Here immunoSEQ multiplex PCR was the method, and the copy in TCRdb shows in-frame clones only, minus some. The DNA gave D and trimming, while V, J and clone size come from that table. The top ten hold 3.5% to 4% of the sample, which has 200,000 or so clones, 65% to 90% seen once. The entry originates in a study of blood T cell repertoires in COVID-19. Study-wide background: The United States, Italy and Spain provided the acute and convalescent COVID-19 samples. Sources were T cells, B-cell-depleted T cells, or PBMCs; the material itself was cDNA or gDNA.

Germline V gene data show CDR1 as MNHEY and CDR2 as SMNVEV (reference sequence). The CDR3 sequence is 13 residues long. The V and J ends lost 2 bases and 7 bases respectively, with 11 bases between them. The receptor comes from a woman aged 40 to 55 with acute COVID-19. The genes are TRBV27 and TRBJ1-1; possibly TRBD1 for D (6 bases). The sequencing sample was made of PBMCs or T cells enriched from blood (not recorded which). DNA of the CDR3: TGTGCCAGCAGTTTAGGTGGGGGCAATGAAGCTTTCTTT. This sequence encodes CASSLGGGNEAFF.